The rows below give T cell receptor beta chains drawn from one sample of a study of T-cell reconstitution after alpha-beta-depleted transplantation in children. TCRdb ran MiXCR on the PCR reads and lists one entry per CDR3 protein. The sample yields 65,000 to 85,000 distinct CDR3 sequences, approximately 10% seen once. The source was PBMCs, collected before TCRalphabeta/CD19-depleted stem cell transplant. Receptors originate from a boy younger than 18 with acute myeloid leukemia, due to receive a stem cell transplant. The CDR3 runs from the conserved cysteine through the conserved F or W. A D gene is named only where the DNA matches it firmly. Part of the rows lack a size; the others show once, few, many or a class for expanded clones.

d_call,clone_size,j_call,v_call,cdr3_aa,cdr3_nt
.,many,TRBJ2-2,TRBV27,CASSQLAPNTGELFF,TGTGCCAGCAGCCAACTAGCACCGAACACCGGGGAGCTGTTTTTT
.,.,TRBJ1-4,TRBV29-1,CSVEVGEGGKLFF,TGCAGCGTTGAAGTAGGAGAGGGGGGAAAACTGTTTTTT
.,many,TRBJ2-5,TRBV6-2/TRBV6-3,CASSYWETQYF,TGTGCCAGCAGTTACTGGGAGACCCAGTACTTC
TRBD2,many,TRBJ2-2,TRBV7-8,CASSPPGGANTGELFF,TGTGCCAGCAGCCCGCCGGGGGGGGCGAACACCGGGGAGCTGTTTTTT
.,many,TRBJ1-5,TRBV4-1,CASSETPAGNQPQHF,TGCGCCAGCAGTGAAACCCCGGCCGGGAATCAGCCCCAGCATTTT
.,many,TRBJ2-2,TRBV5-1,CASSLGAGELFF,TGCGCCAGCAGCTTGGGGGCCGGGGAGCTGTTTTTT
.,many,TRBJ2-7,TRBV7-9,CASSSPTGRSYEQYF,TGTGCCAGCAGCTCCCCGACAGGCAGGTCCTACGAGCAGTACTTC
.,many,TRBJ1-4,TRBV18,CASSPNQGTNEKLFF,TGTGCCAGCTCACCAAATCAGGGGACTAATGAAAAACTGTTTTTT
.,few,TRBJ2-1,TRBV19,CASSRSQTAYNEQFF,TGTGCCAGTAGCCGAAGTCAGACCGCCTACAATGAGCAGTTCTTC
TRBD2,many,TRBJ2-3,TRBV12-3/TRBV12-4,CASRSSGSLVDTQYF,TGTGCCAGCAGGAGTAGCGGGAGTCTCGTGGATACGCAGTATTTT
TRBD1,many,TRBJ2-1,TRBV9,CASSVDYDRASYNEQFF,TGTGCCAGCAGCGTAGACTACGACAGGGCCTCCTACAATGAGCAGTTCTTC
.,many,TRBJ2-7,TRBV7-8,CASSPRSRLLSYEQYF,TGTGCCAGCAGTCCTAGGAGCCGGCTACTAAGCTACGAGCAGTACTTC
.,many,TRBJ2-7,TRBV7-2,CASSDSGEQYF,TGTGCCAGCAGCGACAGCGGCGAGCAGTACTTC
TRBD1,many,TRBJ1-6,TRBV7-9,CASSKTGLSYSPLHF,TGTGCCAGCAGCAAGACAGGGTTGAGCTATTCACCCCTCCACTTT
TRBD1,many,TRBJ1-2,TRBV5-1,CASSLISPGQGAYGYTF,TGCGCCAGCAGCTTGATTTCACCGGGACAGGGGGCATATGGCTACACCTTC
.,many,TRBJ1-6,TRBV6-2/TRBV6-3,CASATGLNVPNSPLHF,TGTGCCAGTGCCACAGGGTTGAATGTTCCTAATTCACCCCTCCACTTT
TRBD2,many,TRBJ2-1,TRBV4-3,CASSQDEGLRQFF,TGCGCCAGCAGCCAAGATGAGGGACTACGGCAGTTCTTC
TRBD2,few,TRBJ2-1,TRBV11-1,CASSLLLAGVNEQFF,TGTGCCAGCAGCTTACTCCTAGCGGGAGTCAATGAGCAGTTCTTC
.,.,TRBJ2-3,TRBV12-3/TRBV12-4,CASSLGVFSTDTQYF,TGTGCCAGCAGCCTGGGGGTTTTCAGCACAGATACGCAGTATTTT
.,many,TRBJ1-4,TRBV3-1,CASSQQGNLEKLFF,TGTGCCAGCAGCCAACAGGGGAACCTTGAAAAACTGTTTTTT
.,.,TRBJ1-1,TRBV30,CAWKNMNTEAFF,TGTGCCTGGAAAAATATGAACACTGAAGCTTTCTTT
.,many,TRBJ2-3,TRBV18,CASSPIRGRSTDTQYF,TGTGCCAGCTCACCGATCCGGGGGCGTAGCACAGATACGCAGTATTTT
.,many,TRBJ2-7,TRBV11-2,CASSLIGSNEQYF,TGTGCCAGCAGCTTAATAGGGTCGAACGAGCAGTACTTC
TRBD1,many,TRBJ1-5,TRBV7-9,CASSQGGEWSNQPQHF,TGTGCCAGCAGCCAGGGGGGAGAGTGGAGCAATCAGCCCCAGCATTTT
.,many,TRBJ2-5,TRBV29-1,CSVEEHPYQETQYF,TGCAGCGTTGAAGAGCACCCGTACCAAGAGACCCAGTACTTC
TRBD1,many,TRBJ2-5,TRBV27,CASSFGQGDETQYF,TGTGCCAGCAGTTTCGGCCAGGGGGATGAGACCCAGTACTTC
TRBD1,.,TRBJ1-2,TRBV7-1,CASSSVFGQGVDGYTF,TGTGCCAGCAGCTCCGTGTTCGGGCAGGGGGTGGACGGCTACACCTTC
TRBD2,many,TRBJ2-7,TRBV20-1,CSARDMGLAGSGSYEQYF,TGCAGTGCTAGAGATATGGGACTAGCGGGATCCGGCTCCTACGAGCAGTACTTC
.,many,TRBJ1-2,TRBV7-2,CASSARVGVEGYTF,TGTGCCAGCAGCGCGAGGGTAGGGGTTGAGGGCTACACCTTC
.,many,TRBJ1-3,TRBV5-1,CASSWRAIQERASGNTIYF,TGCGCCAGCAGCTGGCGGGCGATCCAGGAACGGGCCTCTGGAAACACCATATATTTT
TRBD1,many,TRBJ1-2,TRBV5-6,CASSLTGDREPYGYTF,TGTGCCAGCAGCTTGACGGGAGACAGGGAACCCTATGGCTACACCTTC
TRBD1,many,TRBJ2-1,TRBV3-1,CASSPNPGTAYNEQFF,TGTGCCAGCAGCCCGAACCCCGGGACAGCTTACAATGAGCAGTTCTTC
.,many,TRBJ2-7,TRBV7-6,CASSRSRRRDRYEQYF,TGTGCCAGCAGCCGTTCCAGACGGCGGGACCGCTACGAGCAGTACTTC
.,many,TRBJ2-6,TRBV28,CASSLRRDSGANVLTF,TGTGCCAGCAGTTTGCGACGTGATTCTGGGGCCAACGTCCTGACTTTC
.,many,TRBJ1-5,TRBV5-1,CASSLGGLGQPQHF,TGCGCCAGCAGCTTGGGAGGGCTAGGGCAGCCCCAGCATTTT
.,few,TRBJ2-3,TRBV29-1,CSVVMSASASDTQYF,TGCAGCGTTGTAATGAGTGCTAGCGCGTCAGATACGCAGTATTTT